Listed below are T cell receptor beta chains from one sample, sequenced in a study of shared clonotypes between healthy human individuals. Repertoires were generated with immunoSEQ multiplex PCR, while TCRdb's copy carries only in-frame clones and drops some. There are a few million clones in the sample; 90% to 97% occur only once, and around 0.13% lies in the top ten. Source material: naive CD4+ T cells sorted from blood. These receptor sequences come from a man aged 18 to 29 in good health. CDR3s include the opening cysteine and the closing phenylalanine or tryptophan. Each record gives: D gene, V gene, J gene, clone size, CDR3 protein, CDR3 DNA. The D gene is left open where the match is weak. Clone size appears in some rows only: once, few, many, or a class for an expanded clone.

>NA|TRBV19|TRBJ2-6|NA
CASRNSGANVLTF
TGTGCCAGTAGAAACTCTGGGGCCAACGTCCTGACTTTC
>TRBD1|TRBV16|TRBJ2-6|NA
CASSQWGTGTNVLTF
TGTGCCAGCAGCCAATGGGGGACAGGGACCAACGTCCTGACTTTC
>NA|TRBV6-6|TRBJ2-7|NA
CASSYSPLYEQYF
TGTGCCAGCAGTTACTCGCCCCTTTACGAGCAGTACTTC
>NA|TRBV9|TRBJ1-6|NA
CASSEQPSGSPLHF
TGTGCCAGCAGCGAACAGCCCTCGGGGTCACCCCTCCACTTT
>NA|TRBV11-2|TRBJ1-1|NA
CASSSFRTLEAFF
TGTGCCAGCAGCTCATTTAGGACACTTGAAGCTTTCTTT
>TRBD1|TRBV6-5|TRBJ1-4|NA
CASSPTGANEKLFF
TGTGCCAGCAGTCCAACAGGGGCTAATGAAAAACTGTTTTTT
>NA|TRBV6-6|TRBJ1-2|NA
CASRPAIYGYTF
TGTGCCAGCAGACCAGCTATTTATGGCTACACCTTC
>NA|TRBV6-5|TRBJ2-7|NA
CASSYRGRGGYEQYF
TGTGCCAGCAGTTACAGGGGAAGGGGGGGCTACGAGCAGTACTTC
>TRBD2|TRBV5-1|TRBJ2-7|once
CASSARLAGSVQYF
TGCGCCAGCAGCGCCCGACTAGCGGGAAGTGTGCAGTACTTC
>NA|TRBV4-3|TRBJ1-1|NA
CASSQEPGTAEAFF
TGCGCCAGCAGCCAAGAACCAGGGACTGCTGAAGCTTTCTTT
>NA|TRBV30|TRBJ2-2|NA
CAWRGPTGELFF
TGTGCCTGGAGAGGGCCCACCGGGGAGCTGTTTTTT
>NA|TRBV7-2|TRBJ1-1|NA
CASSLDRVATEAFF
TGTGCCAGCAGCTTAGACAGGGTGGCCACTGAAGCTTTCTTT
>TRBD2|TRBV18|TRBJ2-3|once
CASSPGGSTDTQYF
TGTGCCAGCTCACCGGGAGGGAGCACAGATACGCAGTATTTT
>TRBD1|TRBV2|TRBJ1-6|NA
CASSPPGQGASPLHF
TGTGCCAGCAGTCCGCCGGGACAGGGGGCTTCACCCCTCCACTTT
>TRBD2|TRBV10-3|TRBJ2-5|NA
CATGGLGETQYF
TGTGCCACGGGAGGGCTCGGGGAGACCCAGTACTTC
>TRBD1|TRBV25-1|TRBJ1-1|NA
CASSEPGDRSFEAFF
TGTGCCAGCAGTGAACCCGGGGACAGGAGTTTTGAAGCTTTCTTT
>NA|TRBV4-1|TRBJ1-6|once
CASSQPSQGTNSPLHF
TGCGCCAGCAGCCAACCTTCACAGGGAACTAATTCACCCCTCCACTTT
>NA|TRBV6-6|TRBJ2-7|NA
CASSYGRPPYEQYF
TGTGCCAGCAGTTACGGAAGGCCCCCCTACGAGCAGTACTTC
>NA|TRBV30|TRBJ1-2|NA
CACITAAMRYGYTF
TGTGCCTGTATAACGGCAGCTATGCGCTATGGCTACACCTTC
>TRBD1|TRBV28|TRBJ1-4|NA
CASSPGTGVREKLFF
TGTGCCAGCAGTCCCGGGACAGGGGTAAGAGAAAAACTGTTTTTT
>TRBD2|TRBV19|TRBJ2-1|NA
CASSIGLAGGPSYNEQFF
TGTGCCAGTAGTATTGGCCTAGCGGGAGGGCCCTCCTACAATGAGCAGTTCTTC
>NA|TRBV30|TRBJ2-1|NA
CAWRAGGAYNEQFF
TGTGCCTGGAGGGCAGGGGGGGCGTACAATGAGCAGTTCTTC
>NA|TRBV27|TRBJ2-1|NA
CASRWAPSYNEQFF
TGTGCCAGCAGGTGGGCACCCTCCTACAATGAGCAGTTCTTC
>NA|TRBV9|TRBJ2-1|NA
CASSARNEQFF
TGTGCCAGCAGCGCCCGGAATGAGCAGTTCTTC
>NA|TRBV2|TRBJ2-7|NA
CASSETQVHEQYF
TGTGCCAGCAGTGAGACTCAGGTGCACGAGCAGTACTTC
>NA|TRBV6-1|TRBJ2-7|NA
CAIGGGASSYEQYF
TGTGCCATAGGGGGCGGGGCCAGCTCCTACGAGCAGTACTTC
>TRBD1|TRBV4-1|TRBJ2-2|NA
CASTGGGGQGATGELFF
TGCGCCAGCACCGGAGGGGGTGGCCAGGGGGCGACCGGGGAGCTGTTTTTT
>NA|TRBV2|TRBJ2-5|NA
CSNSVAETQYF
TGTTCTAACTCCGTAGCAGAGACCCAGTACTTC
>NA|TRBV5-1|TRBJ2-4|NA
CASSLAGVDIQYF
TGCGCCAGCAGCTTGGCTGGGGTGGACATTCAGTACTTC
>TRBD2|TRBV29-1|TRBJ2-3|NA
CSEGLAGGPGTQYF
TGCAGCGAAGGACTAGCGGGGGGGCCCGGTACGCAGTATTTT
>NA|TRBV25-1|TRBJ1-5|NA
CASRQGWDQPQHF
TGTGCCAGCCGTCAGGGTTGGGATCAGCCCCAGCATTTT
>TRBD1|TRBV2|TRBJ2-7|NA
CASSAFGQGFYEQYF
TGTGCCAGCAGTGCCTTTGGACAGGGGTTCTACGAGCAGTACTTC
>TRBD2|TRBV30|TRBJ2-5|NA
CAWSVGAGAQETQYF
TGTGCCTGGAGTGTCGGAGCGGGAGCACAAGAGACCCAGTACTTC
>TRBD2|TRBV29-1|TRBJ2-2|few
CSVLRTSGTNTGELFF
TGCAGCGTGCTCCGGACTAGCGGGACGAACACCGGGGAGCTGTTTTTT
>TRBD1|TRBV19|TRBJ1-2|NA
CASSLGQGLPQYYGYTF
TGTGCCAGTAGTCTCGGACAGGGACTGCCGCAGTACTATGGCTACACCTTC
>TRBD1|TRBV7-9|TRBJ1-5|NA
CASSIDRGADQPQHF
TGTGCCAGCAGCATTGACAGGGGGGCGGATCAGCCCCAGCATTTT
>NA|TRBV6-1|TRBJ1-3|NA
CASSRGAASGNTIYF
TGTGCCAGCTCCCGGGGGGCGGCCTCTGGAAACACCATATATTTT
>TRBD1|TRBV30|TRBJ1-5|NA
CAWSQQGRNQPQHF
TGTGCCTGGAGTCAACAGGGGAGGAATCAGCCCCAGCATTTT
>TRBD1|TRBV5-1|TRBJ1-1|NA
CASSLAGQGFTEAFF
TGCGCCAGCAGCTTGGCTGGACAGGGGTTCACTGAAGCTTTCTTT
>NA|TRBV6-6|TRBJ2-5|NA
CASSYASGPYQETQYF
TGTGCCAGCAGCTACGCATCTGGACCGTACCAAGAGACCCAGTACTTC
>NA|TRBV5-1|TRBJ1-1|NA
CASKVDMNTEAFF
TGCGCCAGCAAGGTGGATATGAACACTGAAGCTTTCTTT
>NA|TRBV4-2|TRBJ2-7|NA
CASSQQGGDEQYF
TGTGCCAGCAGCCAGCAGGGGGGAGACGAGCAGTACTTC
>NA|TRBV27|TRBJ2-7|NA
CASSLGSGAPSYEQYF
TGTGCCAGCAGTTTAGGGTCCGGGGCACCCTCCTACGAGCAGTACTTC
>TRBD2|TRBV28|TRBJ2-5|NA
CASSSAGGDVRETQYF
TGTGCCAGCAGCTCCGCGGGGGGGGATGTGCGTGAGACCCAGTACTTC
>NA|TRBV15|TRBJ1-1|once
CATSRVVGNTEAFF
TGTGCCACCAGCAGAGTCGTGGGGAACACTGAAGCTTTCTTT
>NA|TRBV30|TRBJ1-3|NA
CASTLGGNTIYF
TGTGCCTCTACTCTGGGAGGAAACACCATATATTTT
>TRBD2|TRBV5-1|TRBJ2-1|NA
CASSVGGYDNEQFF
TGCGCCAGCAGCGTCGGGGGGTATGACAATGAGCAGTTCTTC
>NA|TRBV6-1|TRBJ2-5|NA
CASSESAYQETQYF
TGTGCCAGCAGCGAAAGTGCATACCAAGAGACCCAGTACTTC
>NA|TRBV30|TRBJ2-4|once
CAWSVRLAKNIQYF
TGTGCCTGGAGTGTACGTTTAGCCAAAAACATTCAGTACTTC
>TRBD1|TRBV7-8|TRBJ2-7|NA
CASSLHRGQGDEQYF
TGTGCCAGCAGCTTACATAGGGGACAGGGCGACGAGCAGTACTTC
>NA|TRBV7-2|TRBJ2-5|NA
CASSSSGETQYF
TGTGCCAGCAGCTCAAGTGGAGAGACCCAGTACTTC
>NA|TRBV5-1|TRBJ1-1|NA
CASSLGQPNTEAFF
TGCGCCAGCAGCTTGGGGCAGCCGAACACTGAAGCTTTCTTT
>NA|TRBV10-3|TRBJ1-6|NA
CAISEGSPLHF
TGTGCCATCAGTGAGGGTTCACCCCTCCACTTT
>NA|TRBV5-1|TRBJ1-2|NA
CASSLWNYGYTF
TGCGCCAGCAGCTTGTGGAACTATGGCTACACCTTC
>NA|TRBV6-5|TRBJ1-1|NA
CAIQDSRGTEAFF
TGTGCCATCCAGGACAGTCGGGGGACTGAAGCTTTCTTT
>NA|TRBV6-1|TRBJ1-6|NA
CASSEAGASYNSPLHF
TGTGCCAGCAGTGAAGCGGGGGCCTCCTATAATTCACCCCTCCACTTT
>NA|TRBV6-5|TRBJ1-4|NA
CASKWAGKGEKLFF
TGTGCCAGCAAGTGGGCAGGGAAGGGTGAAAAACTGTTTTTT
>NA|TRBV30|TRBJ1-5|once
CAWTETGHNQPQHF
TGTGCCTGGACCGAGACAGGCCATAATCAGCCCCAGCATTTT
>NA|TRBV5-1|TRBJ1-1|NA
CASNEEEAFF
TGCGCCAGCAACGAGGAGGAAGCTTTCTTT